Each of the 17 T cell receptor beta chains below was sequenced from the same sample in a study of T-cell memory formation after mild COVID-19. TCRdb analysed the 5' RACE reads with MiXCR anew, one entry per CDR3 protein. The sample has 500,000 to 650,000 distinct CDR3 sequences; roughly 21% are singletons. The sequenced sample was PBMCs or a T cell subset sorted from them (not recorded which). These receptors came from an adult woman who had mild COVID-19 (a few samples of this study predate the infection). Cell type and time point are not known.

This clonotype appeared a few times. J is TRBJ2-7 and V is TRBV7-9; 7 nucleotides line up with TRBD1. Germline V CDR1 and CDR2: SEHNR, FQNEAQ (reference sequence). With 5 bases clipped from V and 3 bases from J, the junction kept 7 bases outside the gene matches. The CDR3 runs to 14 residues. The CDR3 spells CASSPVDRDYEQYF. The DNA of the CDR3 is TGTGCCAGCAGCCCTGTTGACAGGGACTACGAGCAGTACTTC.

This chain links TRBV29-1 with TRBJ2-6; D gene ambiguous. The CDR3 sequence is 16 residues long. Between the trimmed V and J ends, which lost 1 base and 0 bases, there was a span of 10 bases. The V gene's germline CDR1 is SQVTM and CDR2 ANQGSEA. The CDR3 DNA follows: TGCAGCGTTGAAGCTCTCAACCCCTCTGGGGCCAACGTCCTGACTTTC. It yields the protein CSVEALNPSGANVLTF.

This chain joins TRBV6-5 and TRBJ2-7, with D maybe TRBD2 (6 bases). With 0 bases removed from V and 2 bases from J, the gap between germline ends came to 11 bases. CDR3 size: 15 residues. Germline V gene lookup returns CDR1 MNHEY and CDR2 SVGAGI. CDR3 DNA: TGTGCCAGCAGTTACTCGATCGGGGGACCCTACGAGCAGTACTTC. Translation: CASSYSIGGPYEQYF.

This clonotype was recorded a few times. This chain links TRBV9 with TRBJ2-7; a possible D gene is TRBD1 (6 bases). Trimming took 7 bases from V and 2 from J, leaving 10 bases between them. Looked up from germline, CDR1 is SGDLS and CDR2 is YYNGEE. This CDR3 is built from 12 residues. CDR3 in DNA: TGTGCCAGCGGGACACCACCCTACGAGCAGTACTTC. Translated, it gives CASGTPPYEQYF.

In its sample, this clonotype was seen a few times. The chain links TRBV4-2 to TRBJ2-5; 7 nucleotides match TRBD2. The length of the CDR3 is 17 residues. Per germline, CDR1 LGHNA and CDR2 YNFKEQ. After removal of 0 bases from V and 5 bases from J, the junction contained 12 bases not matched to a gene. The CDR3 is CASSQDGIAGRVETQYF. CDR3 in DNA: TGTGCCAGCAGCCAAGATGGAATAGCGGGCAGGGTGGAGACCCAGTACTTC.

The chain has TRBV3-1 and TRBJ2-3; 8 bases match TRBD1. CDR1 is LGHDT, CDR2 YNNKEL, per germline (reference sequence). The CDR3 runs to 14 residues. V lost 2 bases, J lost 4 bases, and 2 bases stayed unmatched. Here the CDR3 DNA reads TGTGCCAGCAGCCAAAGGACAGGGTCAGATACGCAGTATTTT. Residues: CASSQRTGSDTQYF.

This clonotype appeared many times. V usage is TRBV12-3 or TRBV12-4 and J usage is TRBJ1-1; no firm D call. This CDR3 is 12 amino acids long. Trimming pared 1 base from V and 8 bases from J, leaving 8 bases between. The CDR3 nucleotides are TGTGCCAGCAGTTTAGTGGCAGGCGAAGCTTTCTTT. Translating gives CASSLVAGEAFF.

This clonotype came up a few times. This rearrangement joins TRBV12-3 or TRBV12-4 to TRBJ1-5; no definite D call. This CDR3 is 13 amino acids long. Trimming pared 7 bases from V and 2 bases from J, leaving 9 bases between. DNA of the CDR3: TGTGCCAGCACAGGAGCGGGCAATCAGCCCCAGCATTTT. It encodes CASTGAGNQPQHF.

The sample holds many counts of this clonotype. The genes are TRBV6-1 and TRBJ2-2; D not resolved. Germline loops: CDR1 MNHNS, CDR2 SASEGT. Trimming took 5 bases from V and 4 from J, leaving 8 bases between them. The CDR3 extends over 13 amino acids. Here the CDR3 DNA reads TGTGCCAGCAGTAGCAGGTTCACCGGGGAGCTGTTTTTT. It is translated as CASSSRFTGELFF.

The V and J genes are TRBV6-4 and TRBJ2-6, with D unclear. Trimming took off 0 bases at V and 0 bases at J, with 6 bases between the two ends. This CDR3 spans 16 amino acids. Germline-derived CDR1 and CDR2 are MRHNA and SNTAGT. The CDR3 spells CASSDSSNSGANVLTF. As DNA, the CDR3 is TGTGCCAGCAGTGACTCGTCGAACTCTGGGGCCAACGTCCTGACTTTC.

This clonotype was observed a few times. This chain joins TRBV5-5 and TRBJ1-1; a weak D match, TRBD1 (5 bases). Trimming removed 4 bases from V and 3 bases from J, with 13 bases in between. Per the germline V gene, CDR1 is SGHKS and CDR2 is YYEKEE (reference sequence). This CDR3 spans 14 amino acids. CDR3 DNA: TGTGCCAGCAGCGCCCAAGGAGGGGACACTGAAGCTTTCTTT. Translation: CASSAQGGDTEAFF.

At least ten counts were recorded for this clonotype. The rearrangement joins TRBV11-2 to TRBJ1-6; no firm D call. The CDR3 spans 15 residues. The germline gives CDR1 SGHAT, CDR2 FQNNGV. Trimming removed 2 bases at V and 7 bases at J, with 12 bases between. The CDR3 here is CASSLNSALNSPLHF. In DNA, the CDR3 is TGTGCCAGCAGCTTAAATAGCGCACTAAATTCACCCCTCCACTTT.

Written as DNA, the CDR3 is TGTGCCAGCAGCTTGACAGGTCGCGAGCAGTTCTTC. Protein: CASSLTGREQFF. This chain links TRBV5-5 with TRBJ2-1; TRBD1 might be the D (5 bases). The CDR3 extends over 12 amino acids. V lost 1 base and J 10 bases, leaving 9 bases between the germline ends. Germline values: CDR1 SGHKS, CDR2 YYEKEE (reference sequence).

The chain has TRBV30 and TRBJ2-1; the match to TRBD2 covers 14 bases. Germline-derived CDR1 and CDR2 are GTSNPN and SVGIG (reference sequence). The CDR3 runs 17 residues. V was pared by 2 bases and J by 4 bases, with 7 bases of the junction left unmatched. In DNA form, the CDR3 reads TGTGCCTGGAGTATAACCCGGACTAGCGGGGGGTACAATGAGCAGTTCTTC. Protein product: CAWSITRTSGGYNEQFF.

Comment on this clonotype: The junction departs from the called germline gene at one end, perhaps through a read error. CDR3 protein: CASSPGYIEQFF. For the CDR3, the DNA is TGTGCCAGCAGCCCCGGTTACATTGAGCAGTTCTTC. The chain couples TRBV7-2 to TRBJ2-1; D is undetermined. In germline, CDR1 is SGHTA, CDR2 FQGNSA. The CDR3 runs 12 residues.

The chain is built from TRBV5-1 and TRBJ2-7, with 15 nucleotides matching TRBD2. V was clipped by 4 bases and J by 2 bases; unmatched bases: 4. The CDR3 is made up of 16 amino acids. Germline V gene sequence: CDR1 SGHRS, CDR2 YFSETQ. The CDR3 DNA is TGCGCCAGCAGCGGGACTAGCGGGAGGTACACCTACGAGCAGTACTTC. Translating gives CASSGTSGRYTYEQYF.

V gene TRBV5-5 combines with J gene TRBJ1-2; tentatively, D is TRBD1 (5 bases). Germline CDR1 is SGHKS and CDR2 is YYEKEE (reference sequence). This CDR3 has 16 amino acids. Deletions cut 0 bases from V and 3 bases from J, with 15 bases between. CDR3 residues: CASSLVPQGDYYGYTF. CDR3 in DNA: TGTGCCAGCAGCTTGGTTCCCCAGGGCGACTACTATGGCTACACCTTC.